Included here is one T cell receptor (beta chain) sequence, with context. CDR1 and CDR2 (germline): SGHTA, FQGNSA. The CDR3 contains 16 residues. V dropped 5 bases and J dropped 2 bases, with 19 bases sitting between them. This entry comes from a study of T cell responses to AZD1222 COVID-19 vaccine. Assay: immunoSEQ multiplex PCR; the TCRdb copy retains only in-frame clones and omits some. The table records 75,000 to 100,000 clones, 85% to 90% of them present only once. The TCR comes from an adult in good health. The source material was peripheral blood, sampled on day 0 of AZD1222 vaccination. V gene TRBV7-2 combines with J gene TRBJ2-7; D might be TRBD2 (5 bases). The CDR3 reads CASSRIPSIATYEQYF. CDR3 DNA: TGTGCCAGCAGCAGAATCCCCTCTATAGCGACCTACGAGCAGTACTTC.